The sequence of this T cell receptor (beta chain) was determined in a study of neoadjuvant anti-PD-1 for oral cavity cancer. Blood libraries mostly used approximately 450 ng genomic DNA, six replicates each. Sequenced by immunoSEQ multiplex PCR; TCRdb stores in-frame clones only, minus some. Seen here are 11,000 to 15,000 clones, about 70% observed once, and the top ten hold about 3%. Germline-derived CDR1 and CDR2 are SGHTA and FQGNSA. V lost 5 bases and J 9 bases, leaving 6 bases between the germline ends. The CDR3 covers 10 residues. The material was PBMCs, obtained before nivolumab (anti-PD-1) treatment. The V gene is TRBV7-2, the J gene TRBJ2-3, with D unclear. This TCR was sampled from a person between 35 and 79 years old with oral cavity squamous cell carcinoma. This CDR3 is CASSTPTQYF. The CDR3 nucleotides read TGTGCCAGCAGCACTCCGACGCAGTATTTT.